This T cell receptor (beta chain) was profiled in a study of shared clonotypes between healthy human individuals. In the study overall: The cohort comprised a couple of women and a few men. Their ages spanned 18 to 49 years.

The assay was immunoSEQ multiplex PCR, and TCRdb's table has in-frame clones only and misses some. The sample comprises millions of clones, roughly nine tenths of which are singletons, and over 0.12% rests with the top ten. Remarks on this clone: Other DNA variants within this sample encode the same CDR3.

V shed 0 bases, J shed 5 bases, and the junction held 1 base outside the gene matches. The CDR3 covers 16 residues. The germline V gene has CDR1 KGHSH and CDR2 LQKENI. Material: naive CD4+ T cells sorted from blood. This sample's subset: CD45RA+ positively selected. This TCR derives from a young man in good health. The chain uses TRBV18 and TRBJ2-2, with 12 bases lining up with TRBD2. The CDR3 loop is CASSPPGLAGTGELFF. In DNA, the CDR3 is TGTGCCAGCTCACCACCAGGACTAGCGGGAACCGGGGAGCTGTTTTTT. Variable domain in full (rest from reference TRBV18 and TRBJ2-2): NAGVMQNPRHLVRRRGQEARLRCSPMKGHSHVYWYRQLPEEGLKFMVYLQKENIIDESGMPKERFSAEFPKEGPSILRIQQVVRGDSAAYFCASSPPGLAGTGELFFGEGSRLTVL.